This T cell receptor beta chain was sequenced in a study of early T cells in non-severe SARS-CoV-2 infection. Study-level information: Sequencing input comprised bulk RNA from unsorted whole blood; chain pairing was not available. Regarding the study as a whole: Matching results from VDJdb favored anti-spike CD8 responses, leaving private and CD4 specificities undetected.

V lost 4 bases and J 4 bases, leaving 17 bases between the germline ends. CDR3 size: 16 residues. The germline gives CDR1 SGHNT, CDR2 YENEEA. The TCR library protocol attached unique molecular identifiers to the individual cDNA molecules. One entry per CDR3 protein results from TCRdb running MiXCR on the 5' RACE reads. The table records about 30,000 distinct CDR3 sequences, about 6.1% of them present only once. This clonotype was seen ten or more times. The antigen is unknown. The genes are TRBV11-3 and TRBJ2-1; D is possibly TRBD1 or TRBD2 (6 bases each). The TCR comes from an adult who was a healthcare worker with PCR-confirmed SARS-CoV-2 infection or an uninfected control (not recorded which). Specimen: whole blood. CDR3 DNA: TGTGCCAGCAGCTCAGGAGGGGGTAGGGAATACAATGAGCAGTTCTTC. Its protein is CASSSGGGREYNEQFF.